This T cell receptor (beta chain) derives from a study of blood T cells in healthy people across ages (dated by TCRdb to between 2014 and 2017). Broadly, across the study: Template switching captured roughly one uniquely barcoded TCR beta cDNA molecule per two T cells in model experiments. Donors were grouped into four age groups: young (average roughly 16 years), middle-aged (about 38), aged (around 60) and long-lived (approximately 78). Donors of different ages were randomly distributed across sequencing lanes to avoid experimental bias. Age-related changes in TCR beta repertoire diversity were measured in the study by deep sequencing normalized with unique cDNA molecular identifiers. Using the same blood draw, the study looked at two additional independent replicas of 1 million unique cDNA reads for two donors, one aged 18 to 30 and the other aged 80 or older.

Systemically healthy Caucasian individuals from Russia, 35 to 50 in total and aged roughly 6 to 100 years, were included as donors. About 10 milliliters of peripheral blood were collected from each donor into EDTA-treated Vacutainer tubes. Ficoll-Paque density-gradient centrifugation was used to isolate PBMCs, with at least 6 million obtained per sample. Trizol reagent was used to extract total RNA from the PBMCs, yielding at least 5.5 micrograms per sample. For every donor, an aliquot of PBMCs went through flow cytometry to measure the percentages of naive CD45RAhigh/CD27high T cells. Findings and caveats that apply to the study as a whole: Total diversity estimates from one million sequenced T cells were considered lower bounds and underestimates. Compared with the aged group, the long-lived group had more naive CD4+ T cells, fewer expanded clones and increased TCR diversity, suggesting age selection. Observed TCR beta diversity per million T cells fell roughly linearly with age, and a significant reduction was already apparent by age approximately 40. Because profiling used bulk unsorted PBMCs, naive and antigen-experienced compartments could not be compared conclusively. Because donor CMV infection status was unknown, age-related changes in expanded clonotypes were potentially confounded. The percentage of naive T cells measured by flow cytometry correlated strongly with observed TCR beta diversity.

Reading from cysteine to phenylalanine, the CDR3 counts 14 amino acids. Only the CDR3 region is kept as DNA, spanning 42 bases read in frame from base 1. According to the germline V gene (reference sequence), CDR1 reads DFQATT and CDR2 reads SNEGSKA. Trimming leaves V shorter by 6 bases and J shorter by 5 bases, with the junction holding 4 bases beyond the gene matches. This clonotype was recorded only once. No antigen is known for it. No base quality information exists; no much larger clone differs at one position. A lone read gives weak evidence. The library was prepared using 5' RACE. This sample was sequenced with an Illumina HiSeq 2500. The second PCR ran for roughly 6 to 11 cycles and used a J-beta primer mix along with a sample-barcoded 5' primer. Each TCR beta cDNA molecule received a unique molecular identifier from a template-switch 5' adaptor carrying 12 random nucleotides. Each sample yielded at least 3 million CDR3-containing paired-end reads. First-strand cDNA synthesis was performed from all RNA using the Mint cDNA synthesis kit, with priming by a TRBC-specific oligonucleotide. Following uracil-DNA glycosylase treatment, a first 18-cycle PCR with universal primers M1SS and BC2_uni_R was performed on all cDNA. Per the source publication's procedure: Normalization of each sample was performed by random selection of 1 million high-quality reads, each carrying a distinct molecular identifier. Instead of being binned into consensus sequences, reads that shared molecular identifiers were thrown out. MiTCR, run with a Q25 quality threshold and the strictest error-elimination algorithm, handled CDR3 identification, clonotype clustering and error correction. A nonparametric unseen species model using Euler transformation provided a lower-bound estimate of total TCR beta diversity. The public sequencing data were trimmed at Q25 with fastp and processed into clonotypes with MiXCR by TCRdb, which kept only in-frame beta chains. All rows with the same CDR3 protein become a single entry with the most common DNA and genes. TCRdb assigned the V and J calls; the authors' analysis was not used. The sample table contains fewer than 950,000 distinct CDR3 sequences; only one count was recorded for 50% to 65% of them. Of the sample, approximately 40% is held by the ten largest clones.

The TCR originated in a man older than 75 in good health. The chain is assembled from TRBV20-1 and TRBJ2-1; TRBD2 aligns with 13 central bases. The sequenced sample consisted of blood. The CDR3 reads CSAKTSGRNNEQFF. The nucleotide sequence is TGCAGTGCAAAGACTAGCGGGAGGAACAATGAGCAGTTCTTC.